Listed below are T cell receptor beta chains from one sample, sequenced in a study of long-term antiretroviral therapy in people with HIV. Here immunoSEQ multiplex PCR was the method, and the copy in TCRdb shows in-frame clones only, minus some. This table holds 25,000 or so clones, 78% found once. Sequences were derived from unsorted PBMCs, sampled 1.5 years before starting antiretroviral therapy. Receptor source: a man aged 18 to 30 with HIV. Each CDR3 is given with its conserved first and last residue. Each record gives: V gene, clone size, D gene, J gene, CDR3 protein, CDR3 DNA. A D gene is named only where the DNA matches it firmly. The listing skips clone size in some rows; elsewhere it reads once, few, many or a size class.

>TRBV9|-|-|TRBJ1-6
CASSVEYNSPLHF
TGTGCCAGCAGCGTAGAATATAATTCACCCCTCCACTTT
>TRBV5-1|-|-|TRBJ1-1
CASSWGDLNTEAFF
TGCGCCAGCAGCTGGGGGGACTTGAACACTGAAGCTTTCTTT
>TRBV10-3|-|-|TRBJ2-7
CAISESQTVPPYEQYF
TGTGCCATCAGTGAGTCACAGACAGTTCCTCCCTACGAGCAGTACTTC
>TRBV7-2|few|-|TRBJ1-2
CASSSDPNYGYTF
TGTGCCAGCAGCTCAGACCCTAACTATGGCTACACCTTC
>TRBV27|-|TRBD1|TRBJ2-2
CASSPRGPGTGELFF
TGTGCCAGCAGCCCCAGGGGGCCGGGCACCGGGGAGCTGTTTTTT
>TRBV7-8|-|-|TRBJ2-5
CASSRGSVKETQYF
TGTGCCAGCAGCCGCGGCAGTGTGAAAGAGACCCAGTACTTC
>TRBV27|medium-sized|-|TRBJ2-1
CASSWDWNNEQFF
TGTGCCAGCAGTTGGGACTGGAACAATGAGCAGTTCTTC
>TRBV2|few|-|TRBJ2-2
CASRPELAGVNTGELFF
TGTGCCAGCAGGCCCGAATTGGCAGGGGTCAACACCGGGGAGCTGTTTTTT
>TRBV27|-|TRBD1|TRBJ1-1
CASRTQGGNTEAFF
TGTGCCAGCAGGACACAGGGGGGGAACACTGAAGCTTTCTTT
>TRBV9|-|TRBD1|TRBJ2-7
CASSPAGGLYEQYF
TGTGCCAGCAGCCCGGCAGGGGGCCTCTACGAGCAGTACTTC
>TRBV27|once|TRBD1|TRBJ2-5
CASSSEPGGWETQYF
TGTGCCAGCAGTTCGGAGCCAGGGGGCTGGGAGACCCAGTACTTC
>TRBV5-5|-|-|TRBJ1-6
CASSLGAGLNSPLHF
TGTGCCAGCAGCTTGGGGGCAGGGCTTAATTCACCCCTCCACTTT